A single sample is the source of the 9 T cell receptor beta chains below, sequenced in a study of identical twins' blood T cells. TCRdb fed the 5' RACE reads into MiXCR, producing one record per CDR3 protein. The sample consists of 400,000 or so distinct CDR3 sequences, over 25% of them appearing once. The sample consisted of PBMCs. The receptors were sampled from a woman aged 18 to 55 in good health.

J is TRBJ1-1 and V is TRBV5-1; D not resolved. The germline V gene encodes CDR1 SGHRS and CDR2 YFSETQ. The CDR3 is 14 residues long. V was pared by 6 bases and J by 3 bases, with 15 bases between. In nucleotides, the CDR3 is TGCGCCAGCAAGACTCTGACCGCTGACACTGAAGCTTTCTTT. This encodes CASKTLTADTEAFF.

The chain combines TRBV12-3 or TRBV12-4 with TRBJ1-3; no firm D call. This CDR3 contains 15 residues. V was cut by 3 bases and J by 0 bases, with 9 bases left in between. Written as DNA, the CDR3 is TGTGCCAGCAGTTTGGTCCTAAACTCTGGAAACACCATATATTTT. This translates into CASSLVLNSGNTIYF.

This chain joins TRBV20-1 and TRBJ1-5; D ambiguous. Per germline, CDR1 DFQATT and CDR2 SNEGSKA (reference sequence). The CDR3 spans 13 residues. V was shortened by 4 bases and J by 1 base, with 8 bases between the two germline ends. The CDR3 sequence: CSAMWQSNQPQHF. The CDR3 nucleotides are TGCAGTGCTATGTGGCAGAGCAATCAGCCCCAGCATTTT.

With respect to this clonotype: The junction and the germline gene differ at one end; a read error may be behind it. This rearrangement joins TRBV9 to TRBJ2-2; 7 bases are a match to TRBD1. CDR3 size: 14 residues. Germline CDR1 reads SGDLS; CDR2 reads YYNGEE. As DNA, the CDR3 is TGTGCCAGCAGCGGGACAGGTCACCACGGGGAGCCGTTTTTT. Protein: CASSGTGHHGEPFF.

Turning to this clonotype: Its ends do not fully match the called genes, so a read error is possible. The chain combines TRBV10-3 with TRBJ1-2; possible D gene TRBD1, 5 bases. The CDR3 covers 15 residues. Germline CDR1 is ENHRY and CDR2 is SYGVKD. The CDR3 region is CAISGRDRRSYGDTF. The CDR3 DNA reads as TGTGCCATCAGTGGCCGGGACCGGCGATCCTATGGCGACACCTTC.

The V gene is TRBV5-1, the J gene TRBJ2-1; D remains ambiguous. The CDR3 covers 14 residues. The germline gives CDR1 SGHRS, CDR2 YFSETQ. Trimming removed 2 bases at V and 5 bases at J, with 11 bases between. In DNA, the CDR3 is TGCGCCAGCAGCTTTCCCCCAGGCCACAATGAGCAGTTCTTC. Protein product: CASSFPPGHNEQFF.

DNA of the CDR3: TGTGCCAGCAGCGTACATTCCCAGCCCCAGCATTTT. Its translation: CASSVHSQPQHF. The V gene is TRBV5-8, the J gene TRBJ1-5; no firm D call. Germline CDR1 reads SGHTS; CDR2 reads YDEGEE. Between the trimmed V and J ends, which lost 4 bases and 7 bases, there was a span of 9 bases. The CDR3 is 12 residues long. Using reference TRBV5-8 and TRBJ1-5 for the parts outside the CDR3, the full variable domain is EAGVTQSPTHLIKTRGQQATLRCSPISGHTSVYWYQQALGLGLQFLLWYDEGEERNRGNFPPRFSGRQFPNYSSELNVNALELEDSALYLCASSVHSQPQHFGDGTRLSIL.

Ten or more counts support this clonotype. This rearrangement joins TRBV29-1 to TRBJ2-1; D ambiguous. V lost 2 bases to trimming and J lost 2 bases, with 7 bases between them. This CDR3 has 13 amino acids. The germline CDR1 and CDR2 sequences are SQVTM and ANQGSEA. CDR3 DNA sequence: TGCAGCGTTGAATGGCAGACCTACAATGAGCAGTTCTTC. Translation gives CSVEWQTYNEQFF.

The gene calls are TRBV6-2 or TRBV6-3 and TRBJ1-5; perhaps TRBD1 as D (6 bases). Germline CDR1 MNHEY, CDR2 SVGEGT. The V and J ends lost 6 bases and 5 bases respectively, with 17 bases between them. The CDR3 is 15 amino acids. DNA for the CDR3: TGTGCCAGCAGGACCGGGACACTATTACATCAGCCCCAGCATTTT. Residues: CASRTGTLLHQPQHF.